This is a list of T cell receptor beta chains from one sample in a study of glioma-infiltrating T cells after dendritic cell vaccination. Profiled with immunoSEQ multiplex PCR; TCRdb holds only in-frame clones, not every one. The sample has over 55,000 clones, around 81% seen once. The sample consisted of blood, taken before dendritic cell vaccination. The receptors derive from a human donor with glioblastoma. The CDR3 runs from the conserved cysteine through the conserved F or W. Each record gives: clone size, J gene, D gene, V gene, CDR3 DNA, CDR3 protein. The D gene is left open where the match is weak. Size values are once, few and many counts, or a class for expanded clones, and some rows have none.

>few|TRBJ2-3|TRBD2|TRBV2
TGTGCCAGCATAGCTAGCGGGTTGACAGATACGCAGTATTTT
CASIASGLTDTQYF
>-|TRBJ1-4|TRBD1|TRBV2
TGTGCCAGCAACATCGGGGTAGCAGGGGGTGAAAAACTGTTTTTT
CASNIGVAGGEKLFF
>-|TRBJ2-2|-|TRBV5-6
TGTGCCAGCAGCCGGACCGGGGAGCTGTTTTTT
CASSRTGELFF
>medium-sized|TRBJ2-1|TRBD2|TRBV6-1
TGTGCCAGCAGTGAGCCTAGCGGGGGCCACAATGAGCAGTTCTTC
CASSEPSGGHNEQFF
>-|TRBJ1-5|-|TRBV6-5
TGTGCCAGCGGCCAACAGGGAAGCAATCAGCCCCAGCATTTT
CASGQQGSNQPQHF
>-|TRBJ1-1|-|TRBV10-3
TGTGCCATCAGTGAGTCGCAGATTACTGAAGCTTTCTTT
CAISESQITEAFF
>-|TRBJ2-1|TRBD2|TRBV30
TGTGCCTGGGCCCCTAGCGGGGGGGCCCGGAATGAGCAGTTCTTC
CAWAPSGGARNEQFF
>-|TRBJ2-3|TRBD2|TRBV7-2
TGTGCCAGCAGCTTGGGACTAGCGGGGGGGCCGACAGATACGCAGTATTTT
CASSLGLAGGPTDTQYF
>-|TRBJ2-7|-|TRBV6-6
TGTGCCAGCAGTTACCCCCAGACTGTATACGAGCAGTACTTC
CASSYPQTVYEQYF
>-|TRBJ2-5|-|TRBV6-6
TGTGCCAGCAGACAGGAGCGGGCACAAGAGACCCAGTACTTC
CASRQERAQETQYF
>once|TRBJ1-1|-|TRBV7-8
TGTGCCAGCAGGGGAACGGACAGTCTGAACACTGAAGCTTTCTTT
CASRGTDSLNTEAFF
>few|TRBJ2-7|-|TRBV21-1
TGTGCCAGCAGCAAATGCCAAGGGGAATACGAGCAGTACTTC
CASSKCQGEYEQYF
>-|TRBJ2-7|TRBD1|TRBV27
TGTGCCAGCAGCATAAGGACAGGCCAGCGTATAGGCGAGCAGTACTTC
CASSIRTGQRIGEQYF
>-|TRBJ1-1|TRBD1|TRBV19
TGTGCCAGTAGTGTTACCGGGACAGGGATTTTTGGCGGAGCTTTCTTT
CASSVTGTGIFGGAFF
>-|TRBJ2-3|TRBD1|TRBV30
TGTGCCTGGAGTGTACTGGACAGGGATGTTTCTGGCACAGATACGCAGTATTTT
CAWSVLDRDVSGTDTQYF
>-|TRBJ1-2|-|TRBV4-2
TGTGCCAGCAGGCCGGACAGAGACTATGGCTACACCTTC
CASRPDRDYGYTF
>-|TRBJ1-2|TRBD1|TRBV5-1
TGCGCCAGCAGCCTTTCCCCGGGACAGGGCCTTGGCTACACCTTC
CASSLSPGQGLGYTF
>-|TRBJ1-4|-|TRBV5-1
TGCGCCAGCAGCACTGACGGAGACAATGAAAAACTGTTTTTT
CASSTDGDNEKLFF
>-|TRBJ2-7|-|TRBV7-8
TGTGCCAGCAGCCCCAGAGAAGGGGCAGAATCAACTCCCTACGAGCAGTACTTC
CASSPREGAESTPYEQYF
>-|TRBJ2-2|-|TRBV19
TGTGCCAGTAAGGTCAGCGCGAACACCGGGGAGCTGTTTTTT
CASKVSANTGELFF
>-|TRBJ2-3|TRBD2|TRBV7-3
TGTGCCAGCAGCGGTGGGGGTCGCGGGGGGGCGACAGATACGCAGTATTTT
CASSGGGRGGATDTQYF
>few|TRBJ2-1|TRBD1|TRBV2
TGTGCCAGCCTGACAGGGCTGAGGGATGAGCAGTTCTTC
CASLTGLRDEQFF
>-|TRBJ2-1|-|TRBV15
TGTGCCACCAGCAGATCCATGGCAGGGAACGAGCAGTTCTTC
CATSRSMAGNEQFF
>-|TRBJ2-7|TRBD2|TRBV7-2
TGTGCCAGCAGCGAGACTAGCGGGGGCTACTACGAGCAGTACTTC
CASSETSGGYYEQYF
>-|TRBJ2-3|-|TRBV5-6
TGTGCCAGCAGCTTCCCGACAAGCTCAGATACGCAGTATTTT
CASSFPTSSDTQYF
>-|TRBJ2-3|-|TRBV6-6
TGTGCCAGCGGGCCAGGGGCGGACGATACGCAGTATTTT
CASGPGADDTQYF
>-|TRBJ2-1|TRBD1|TRBV19
TGTGCCAGTAACCACGGACAGGCGGCCTACAATGAGCAGTTCTTC
CASNHGQAAYNEQFF
>-|TRBJ2-7|TRBD1|TRBV19
TGTGCCAGTAGCACACAGGGGGCCCTTTTTTCCTACGAGCAGTACTTC
CASSTQGALFSYEQYF
>-|TRBJ2-7|-|TRBV2
TGTGCCAGTCTCCGGGACACCTCCTACGAGCAGTACTTC
CASLRDTSYEQYF
>-|TRBJ2-5|-|TRBV18
TGTGCCAGCTCCCCTCCAGGGATAGAGACCCAGTACTTC
CASSPPGIETQYF
>-|TRBJ2-7|TRBD1|TRBV7-3
TGTGCCAGCGCCAGGGGGCCTTCCTACGAGCAGTACTTC
CASARGPSYEQYF
>-|TRBJ1-1|TRBD1|TRBV19
TGTGCCTCTAGGGCAGGGGGCATCACTGAAGCTTTCTTT
CASRAGGITEAFF
>-|TRBJ1-2|-|TRBV5-4
TGTGCCAGCACCTCGAGTGGGGGGAATGGCTACACCTTC
CASTSSGGNGYTF
>few|TRBJ2-1|TRBD1|TRBV5-4
TGTGCCAGCAGCCGGTCCGGGACAGGTTACAATGAGCAGTTCTTC
CASSRSGTGYNEQFF
>-|TRBJ2-1|-|TRBV4-2
TGTGCCAGCAGCCAATTTATACTAATTGAGCAGTTCTTC
CASSQFILIEQFF
>-|TRBJ1-2|-|TRBV5-1
TGCGCCAGCAGCGGCGACACCGGCTACACCTTC
CASSGDTGYTF
>-|TRBJ2-7|-|TRBV5-1
TGCGCCAGCAGCTTGGAACGACAGGAGAGCTCCTACGAGCAGTACTTC
CASSLERQESSYEQYF
>-|TRBJ2-2|TRBD1|TRBV19
TGTGCCATTAAAGTCGGACAGGGGTTAGGGGAGCTGTTTTTT
CAIKVGQGLGELFF
>few|TRBJ1-1|TRBD1|TRBV6-1
TGTGCCAGCAGTGAACTAGCAGGGGGCCTCACTGAAGCTTTCTTT
CASSELAGGLTEAFF
>-|TRBJ1-2|-|TRBV19
TGTGCCAGTACCGGGTTACAGGCGGGATATGGCTACACCTTC
CASTGLQAGYGYTF
>-|TRBJ2-3|TRBD2|TRBV2
TGTGCCAGCAGTGGTCAGCGGGGAGGCACAGATACGCAGTATTTT
CASSGQRGGTDTQYF